This entry features one TCR beta chain sequence. Its cognate antigen is unknown. This sample was included in a study of T cell responses to AZD1222 COVID-19 vaccine. Assay used: immunoSEQ multiplex PCR; TCRdb lists only in-frame clones, some missing. Of 100,000 to 150,000 clones listed, 75% to 90% were seen once; the top ten hold about 3%. Germline CDR1 and CDR2: PRHDT and FYEKMQ (reference sequence). V was clipped by 5 bases and J by 6 bases, with 17 bases between them. The CDR3 loop spans 16 amino acids. The study, taken as a whole, reports: Repertoire samples came only from after the peak T cell response. Just a handful of people given AZD1222 tested seropositive at baseline.

The chain is built from TRBV13 and TRBJ1-6; D perhaps matches TRBD1 (5 bases). The material was peripheral blood, obtained on day 0 of AZD1222 vaccination. The clonotype was recovered from an adult in good health. CDR3 residues: CASSPIAGRGNSPLHF. In DNA form, the CDR3 reads TGTGCCAGCAGCCCTATCGCAGGGCGGGGTAATTCACCCCTCCACTTT.